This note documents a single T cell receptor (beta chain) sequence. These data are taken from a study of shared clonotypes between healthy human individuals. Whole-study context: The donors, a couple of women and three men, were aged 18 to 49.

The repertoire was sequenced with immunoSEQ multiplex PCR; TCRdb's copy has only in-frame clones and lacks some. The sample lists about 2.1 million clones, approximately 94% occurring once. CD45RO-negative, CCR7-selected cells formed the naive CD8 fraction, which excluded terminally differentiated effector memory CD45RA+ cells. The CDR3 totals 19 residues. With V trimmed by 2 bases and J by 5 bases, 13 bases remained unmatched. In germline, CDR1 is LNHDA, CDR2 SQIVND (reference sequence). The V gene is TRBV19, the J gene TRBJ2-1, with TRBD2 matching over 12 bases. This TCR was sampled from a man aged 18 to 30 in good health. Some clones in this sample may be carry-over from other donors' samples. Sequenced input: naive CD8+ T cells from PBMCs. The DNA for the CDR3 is TGTGCCAGTAGTATACTCTGGGCTAGCGGGAGGGCCCCCCACAATGAGCAGTTCTTC. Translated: CASSILWASGRAPHNEQFF.